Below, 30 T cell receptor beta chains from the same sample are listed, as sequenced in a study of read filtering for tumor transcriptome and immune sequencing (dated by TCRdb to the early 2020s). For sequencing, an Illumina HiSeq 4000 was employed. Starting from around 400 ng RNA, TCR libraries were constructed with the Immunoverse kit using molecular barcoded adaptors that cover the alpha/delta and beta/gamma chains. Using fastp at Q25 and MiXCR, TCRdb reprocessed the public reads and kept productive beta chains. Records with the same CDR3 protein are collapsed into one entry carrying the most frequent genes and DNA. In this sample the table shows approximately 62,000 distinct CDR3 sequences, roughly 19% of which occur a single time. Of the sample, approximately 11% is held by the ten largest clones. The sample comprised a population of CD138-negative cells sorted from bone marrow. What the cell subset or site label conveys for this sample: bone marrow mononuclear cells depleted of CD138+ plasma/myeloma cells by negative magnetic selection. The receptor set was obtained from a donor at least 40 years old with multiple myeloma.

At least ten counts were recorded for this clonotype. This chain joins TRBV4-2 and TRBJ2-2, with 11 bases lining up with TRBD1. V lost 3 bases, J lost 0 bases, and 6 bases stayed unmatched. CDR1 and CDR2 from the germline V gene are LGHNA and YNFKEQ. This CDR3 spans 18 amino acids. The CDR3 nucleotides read TGTGCCAGCAGCCAGCGGACAGGGGGCCTATCGAACACCGGGGAGCTGTTTTTT. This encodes CASSQRTGGLSNTGELFF.

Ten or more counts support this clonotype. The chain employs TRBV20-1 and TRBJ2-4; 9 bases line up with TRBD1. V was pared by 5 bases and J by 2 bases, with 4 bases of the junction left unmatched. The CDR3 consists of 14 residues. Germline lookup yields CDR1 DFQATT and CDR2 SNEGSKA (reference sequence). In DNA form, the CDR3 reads TGCAGTGCTCTTGGACAGGGGCCCAAAAACATTCAGTACTTC. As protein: CSALGQGPKNIQYF.

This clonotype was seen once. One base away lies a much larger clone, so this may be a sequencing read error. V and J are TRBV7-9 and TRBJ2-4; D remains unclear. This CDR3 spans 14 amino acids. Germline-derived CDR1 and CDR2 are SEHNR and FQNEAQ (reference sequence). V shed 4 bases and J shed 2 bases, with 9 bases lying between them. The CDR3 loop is CASSSGQTKNIQYF. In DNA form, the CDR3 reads TGTGCCAGCAGCTCGGGCCAGACCAAAAACATTCAGTACTTC.

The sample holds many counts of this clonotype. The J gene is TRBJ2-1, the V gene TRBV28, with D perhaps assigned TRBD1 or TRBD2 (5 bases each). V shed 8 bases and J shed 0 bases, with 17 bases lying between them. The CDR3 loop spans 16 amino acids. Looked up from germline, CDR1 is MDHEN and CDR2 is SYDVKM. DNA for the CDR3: TGTGCCAGCTGGGGGAGTGAAGGGAGCTCCTACAATGAGCAGTTCTTC. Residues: CASWGSEGSSYNEQFF.

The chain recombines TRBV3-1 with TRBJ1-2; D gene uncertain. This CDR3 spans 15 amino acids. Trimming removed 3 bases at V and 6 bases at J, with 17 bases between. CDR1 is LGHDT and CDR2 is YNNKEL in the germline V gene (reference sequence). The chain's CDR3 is CASSQNGGPYDGYTF. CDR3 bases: TGTGCCAGCAGCCAGAACGGAGGGCCCTACGATGGCTACACCTTC. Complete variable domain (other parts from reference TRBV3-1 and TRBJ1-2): DTAVSQTPKYLVTQMGNDKSIKCEQNLGHDTMYWYKQDSKKFLKIMFSYNNKELIINETVPNRFSPKSPDKAHLNLHINSLELGDSAVYFCASSQNGGPYDGYTFGSGTRLTVV.

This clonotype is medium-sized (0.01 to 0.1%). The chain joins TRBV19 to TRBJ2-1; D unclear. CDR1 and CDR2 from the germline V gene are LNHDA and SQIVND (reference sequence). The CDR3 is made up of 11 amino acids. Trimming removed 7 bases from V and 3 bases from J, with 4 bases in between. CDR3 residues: CASTLYNEQFF. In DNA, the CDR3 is TGTGCCAGTACCCTCTACAATGAGCAGTTCTTC.

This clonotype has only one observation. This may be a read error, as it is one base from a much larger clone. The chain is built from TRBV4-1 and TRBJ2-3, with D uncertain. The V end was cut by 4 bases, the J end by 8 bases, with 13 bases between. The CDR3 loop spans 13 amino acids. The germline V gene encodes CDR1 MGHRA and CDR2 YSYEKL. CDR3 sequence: CASSLRVEGTQYF. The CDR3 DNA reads TGCGCCAGCAGCCTAAGAGTGGAAGGTACGCAGTATTTT.

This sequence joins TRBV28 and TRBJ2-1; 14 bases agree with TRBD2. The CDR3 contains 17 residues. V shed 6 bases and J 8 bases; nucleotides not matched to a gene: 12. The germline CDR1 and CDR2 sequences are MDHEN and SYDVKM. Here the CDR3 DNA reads TGTGCCAGCAGCCACCTCCAGGGACTAGCGGGAGCTGATGAGCAGTTCTTC. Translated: CASSHLQGLAGADEQFF.

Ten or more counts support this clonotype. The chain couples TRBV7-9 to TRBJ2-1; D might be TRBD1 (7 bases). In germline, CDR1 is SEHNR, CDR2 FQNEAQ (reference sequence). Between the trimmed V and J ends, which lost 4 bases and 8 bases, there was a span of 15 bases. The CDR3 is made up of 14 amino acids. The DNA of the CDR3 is TGTGCCAGCAGCTCATCGGGCAGGGGGGATGAGCAGTTCTTC. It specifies CASSSSGRGDEQFF.

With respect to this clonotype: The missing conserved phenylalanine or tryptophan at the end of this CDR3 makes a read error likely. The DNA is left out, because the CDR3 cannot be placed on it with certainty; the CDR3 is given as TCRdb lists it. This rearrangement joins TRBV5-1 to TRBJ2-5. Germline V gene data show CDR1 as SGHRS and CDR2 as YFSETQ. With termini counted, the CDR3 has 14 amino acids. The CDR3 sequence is CASSLGAVQETLYL.

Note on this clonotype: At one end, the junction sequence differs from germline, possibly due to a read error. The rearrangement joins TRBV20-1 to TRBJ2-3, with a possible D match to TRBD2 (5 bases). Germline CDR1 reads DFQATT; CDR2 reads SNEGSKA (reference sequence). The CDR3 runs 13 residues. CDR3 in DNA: TGCAGTGCTAGAGGGAAGGGAGCAGATGCGCAGTATTTT. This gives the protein CSARGKGADAQYF.

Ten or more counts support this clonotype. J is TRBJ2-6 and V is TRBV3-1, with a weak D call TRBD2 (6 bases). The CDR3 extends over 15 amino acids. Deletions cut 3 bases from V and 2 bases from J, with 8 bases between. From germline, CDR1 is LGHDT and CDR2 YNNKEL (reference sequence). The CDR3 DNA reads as TGTGCCAGCAGCCAGCGGGGCGCTGGGGCCAACGTCCTGACTTTC. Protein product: CASSQRGAGANVLTF.

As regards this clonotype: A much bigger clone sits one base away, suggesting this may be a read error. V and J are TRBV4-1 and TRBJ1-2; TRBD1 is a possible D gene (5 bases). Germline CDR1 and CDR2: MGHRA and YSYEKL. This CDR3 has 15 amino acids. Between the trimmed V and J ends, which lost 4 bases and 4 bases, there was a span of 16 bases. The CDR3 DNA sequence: TGCGCCAGCAGCCGAGCATTGACAGTTTTCTATGGCTACACCTTC. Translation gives CASSRALTVFYGYTF.

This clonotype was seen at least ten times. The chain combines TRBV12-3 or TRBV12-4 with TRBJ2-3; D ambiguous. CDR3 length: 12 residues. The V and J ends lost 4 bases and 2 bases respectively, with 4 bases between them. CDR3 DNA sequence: TGTGCCAGCAGTTCCTTCACAGATACGCAGTATTTT. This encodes CASSSFTDTQYF.

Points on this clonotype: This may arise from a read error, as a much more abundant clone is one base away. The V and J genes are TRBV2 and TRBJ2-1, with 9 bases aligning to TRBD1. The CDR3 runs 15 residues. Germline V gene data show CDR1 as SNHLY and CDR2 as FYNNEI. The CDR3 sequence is CASSELQGAWNEPFF. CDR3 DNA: TGTGCCAGCAGTGAGTTACAGGGGGCCTGGAATGAGCCGTTCTTC.

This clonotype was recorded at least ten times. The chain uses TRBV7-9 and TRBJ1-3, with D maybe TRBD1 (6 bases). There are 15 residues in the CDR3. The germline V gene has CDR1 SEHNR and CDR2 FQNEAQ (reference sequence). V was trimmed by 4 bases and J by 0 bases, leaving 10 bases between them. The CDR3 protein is CASSSRTDSGNTIYF. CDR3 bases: TGTGCCAGCAGCTCTCGGACAGACTCTGGAAACACCATATATTTT.

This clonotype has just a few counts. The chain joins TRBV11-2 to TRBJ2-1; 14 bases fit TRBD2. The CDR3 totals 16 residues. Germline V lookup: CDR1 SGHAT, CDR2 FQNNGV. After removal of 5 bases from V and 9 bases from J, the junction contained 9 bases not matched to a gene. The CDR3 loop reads CASSEEGTSGRVEQFF. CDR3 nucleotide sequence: TGTGCCAGCAGCGAGGAGGGGACTAGCGGGAGAGTTGAGCAGTTCTTC.

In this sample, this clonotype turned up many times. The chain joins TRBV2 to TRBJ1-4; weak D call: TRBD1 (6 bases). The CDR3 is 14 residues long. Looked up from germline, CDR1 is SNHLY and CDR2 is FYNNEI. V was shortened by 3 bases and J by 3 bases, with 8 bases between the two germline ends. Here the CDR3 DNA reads TGTGCCAGCAGTGATGCAGGGGCTAATGAAAAACTGTTTTTT. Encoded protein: CASSDAGANEKLFF.

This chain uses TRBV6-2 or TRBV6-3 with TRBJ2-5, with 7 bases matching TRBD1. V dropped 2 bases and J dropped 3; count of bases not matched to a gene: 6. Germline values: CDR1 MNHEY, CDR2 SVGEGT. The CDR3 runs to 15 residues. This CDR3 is CASSYRDRPKETQYF. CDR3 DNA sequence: TGTGCCAGCAGTTACCGGGACAGACCAAAAGAGACCCAGTACTTC.

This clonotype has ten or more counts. CDR3 amino acids: CASSGDRSRTDTQYF. CDR3 DNA: TGCGCCAGCAGCGGGGACAGGTCCCGCACAGATACGCAGTATTTT. This chain links TRBV5-1 with TRBJ2-3; 8 positions match TRBD1. CDR3 length: 15 residues. CDR1 and CDR2 (germline): SGHRS, YFSETQ. The trim removed 4 bases at V and 1 base at J, leaving 5 bases unmatched. Full variable domain (rest looked up from reference TRBV5-1 and TRBJ2-3): KAGVTQTPRYLIKTRGQQVTLSCSPISGHRSVSWYQQTPGQGLQFLFEYFSETQRNKGNFPGRFSGRQFSNSRSEMNVSTLELGDSALYLCASSGDRSRTDTQYFGPGTRLTVL.

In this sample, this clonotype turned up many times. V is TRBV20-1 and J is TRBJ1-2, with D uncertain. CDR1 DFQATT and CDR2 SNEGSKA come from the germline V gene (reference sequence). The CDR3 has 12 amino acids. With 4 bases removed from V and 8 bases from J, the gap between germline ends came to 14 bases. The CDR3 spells CSATDGLMGYTF. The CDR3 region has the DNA TGCAGTGCTACGGACGGTTTGATGGGCTACACCTTC.

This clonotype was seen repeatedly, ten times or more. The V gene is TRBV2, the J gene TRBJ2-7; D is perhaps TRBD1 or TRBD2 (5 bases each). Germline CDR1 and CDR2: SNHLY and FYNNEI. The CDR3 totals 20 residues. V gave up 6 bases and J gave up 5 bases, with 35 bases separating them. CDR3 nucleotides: TGTGCCAGCAGGTCCCCCCGGCAGGGATTTGGGTCTAGCCAAGGCCACGAGCAGTACTTC. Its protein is CASRSPRQGFGSSQGHEQYF.

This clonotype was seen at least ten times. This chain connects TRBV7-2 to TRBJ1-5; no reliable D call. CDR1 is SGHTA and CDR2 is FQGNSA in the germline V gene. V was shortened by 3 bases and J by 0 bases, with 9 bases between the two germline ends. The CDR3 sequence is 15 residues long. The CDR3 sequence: CASSFGPNSNQPQHF. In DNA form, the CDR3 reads TGTGCCAGCAGCTTCGGACCAAATAGCAATCAGCCCCAGCATTTT.

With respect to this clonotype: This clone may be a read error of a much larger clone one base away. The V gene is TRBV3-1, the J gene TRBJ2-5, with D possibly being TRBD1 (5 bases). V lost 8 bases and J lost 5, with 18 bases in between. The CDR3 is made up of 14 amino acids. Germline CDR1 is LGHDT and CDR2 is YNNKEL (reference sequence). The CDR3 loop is CASGRFSAGETQYF. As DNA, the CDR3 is TGTGCCAGCGGCCGATTCTCAGCAGGGGAGACCCAGTACTTC.

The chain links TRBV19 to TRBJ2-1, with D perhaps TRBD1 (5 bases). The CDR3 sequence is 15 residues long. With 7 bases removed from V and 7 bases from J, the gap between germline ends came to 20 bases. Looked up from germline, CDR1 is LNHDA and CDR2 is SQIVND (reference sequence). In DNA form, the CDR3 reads TGTGCCAGTACCCTCTCGAGGCAGGGTTGGAATGAGCAGTTCTTC. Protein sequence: CASTLSRQGWNEQFF.

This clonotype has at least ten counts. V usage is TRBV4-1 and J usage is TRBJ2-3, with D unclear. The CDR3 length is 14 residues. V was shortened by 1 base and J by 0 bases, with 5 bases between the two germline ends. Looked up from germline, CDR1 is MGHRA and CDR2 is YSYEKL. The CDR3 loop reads CASSQGPSTDTQYF. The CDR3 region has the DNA TGCGCCAGCAGCCAAGGGCCGAGCACAGATACGCAGTATTTT.

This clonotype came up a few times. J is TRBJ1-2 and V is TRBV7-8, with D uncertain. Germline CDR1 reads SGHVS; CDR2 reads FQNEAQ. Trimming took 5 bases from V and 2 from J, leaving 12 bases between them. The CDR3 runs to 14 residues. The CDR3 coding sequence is TGTGCCAGCAGCAGAATGGAGTTAAACTATGGCTACACCTTC. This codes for CASSRMELNYGYTF.

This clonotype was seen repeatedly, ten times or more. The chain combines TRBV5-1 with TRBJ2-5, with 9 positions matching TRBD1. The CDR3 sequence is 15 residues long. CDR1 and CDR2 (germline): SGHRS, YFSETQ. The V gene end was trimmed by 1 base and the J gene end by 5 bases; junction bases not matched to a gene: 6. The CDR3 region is CASSLSGTGSETQYF. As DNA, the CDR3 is TGCGCCAGCAGCTTGTCCGGGACAGGGTCGGAGACCCAGTACTTC.

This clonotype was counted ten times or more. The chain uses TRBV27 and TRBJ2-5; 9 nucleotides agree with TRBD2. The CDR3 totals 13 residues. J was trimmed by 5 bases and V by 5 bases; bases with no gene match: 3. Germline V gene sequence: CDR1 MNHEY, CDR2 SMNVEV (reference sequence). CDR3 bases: TGTGCCAGCAGTCATAGCGGGAGTGAGACCCAGTACTTC. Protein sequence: CASSHSGSETQYF.

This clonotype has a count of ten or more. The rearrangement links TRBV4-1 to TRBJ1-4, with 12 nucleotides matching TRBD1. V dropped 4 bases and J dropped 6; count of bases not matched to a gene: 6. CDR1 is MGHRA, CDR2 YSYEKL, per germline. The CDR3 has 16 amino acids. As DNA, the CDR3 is TGCGCCAGCAGCCGGGGACAGGGGGCGCGGGATGAAAAACTGTTTTTT. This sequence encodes CASSRGQGARDEKLFF.